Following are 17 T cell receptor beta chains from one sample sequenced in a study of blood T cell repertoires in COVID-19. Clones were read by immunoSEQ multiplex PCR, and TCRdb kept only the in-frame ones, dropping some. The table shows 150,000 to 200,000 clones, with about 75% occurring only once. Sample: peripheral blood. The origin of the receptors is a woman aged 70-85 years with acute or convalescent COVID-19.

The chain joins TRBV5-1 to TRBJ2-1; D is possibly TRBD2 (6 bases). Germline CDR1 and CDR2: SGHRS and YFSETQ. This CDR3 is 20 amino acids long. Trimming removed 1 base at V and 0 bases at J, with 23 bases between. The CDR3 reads CASSLWGEFGGVSSYNEQFF. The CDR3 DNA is TGCGCCAGCAGCTTGTGGGGGGAATTCGGTGGTGTCAGCTCCTACAATGAGCAGTTCTTC.

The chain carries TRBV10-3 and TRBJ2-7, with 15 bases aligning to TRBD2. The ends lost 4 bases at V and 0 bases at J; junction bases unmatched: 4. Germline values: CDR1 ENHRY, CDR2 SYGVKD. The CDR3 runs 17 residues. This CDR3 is CAISGTSGRAFSYEQYF. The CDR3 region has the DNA TGTGCCATCAGTGGGACTAGCGGGAGGGCCTTCTCCTACGAGCAGTACTTC.

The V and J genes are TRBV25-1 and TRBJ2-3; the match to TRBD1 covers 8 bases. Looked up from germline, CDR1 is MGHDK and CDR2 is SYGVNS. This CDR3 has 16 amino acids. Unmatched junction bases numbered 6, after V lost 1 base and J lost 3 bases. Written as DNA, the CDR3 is TGTGCCAGCAGTGAATCTAGGACAGGGATTACAGATACGCAGTATTTT. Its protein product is CASSESRTGITDTQYF.

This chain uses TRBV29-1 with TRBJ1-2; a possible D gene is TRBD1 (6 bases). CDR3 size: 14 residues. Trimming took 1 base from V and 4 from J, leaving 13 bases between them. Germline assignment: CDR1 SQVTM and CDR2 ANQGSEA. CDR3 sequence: CSVEGQELLYGYTF. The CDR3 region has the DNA TGCAGCGTTGAAGGACAGGAACTTCTCTATGGCTACACCTTC.

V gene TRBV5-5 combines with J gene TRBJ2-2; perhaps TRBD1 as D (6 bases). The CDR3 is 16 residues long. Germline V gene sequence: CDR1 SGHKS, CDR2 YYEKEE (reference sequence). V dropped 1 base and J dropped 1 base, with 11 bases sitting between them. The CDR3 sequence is CASSLRQQGNTGELFF. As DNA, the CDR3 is TGTGCCAGCAGCTTGCGTCAACAGGGGAACACCGGGGAGCTGTTTTTT.

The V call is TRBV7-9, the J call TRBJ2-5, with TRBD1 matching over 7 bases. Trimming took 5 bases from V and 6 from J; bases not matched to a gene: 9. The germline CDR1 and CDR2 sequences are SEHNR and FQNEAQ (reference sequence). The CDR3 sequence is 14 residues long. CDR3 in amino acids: CASSPTSDRKTQYF. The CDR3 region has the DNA TGTGCCAGCAGCCCTACGTCGGACAGGAAGACCCAGTACTTC.

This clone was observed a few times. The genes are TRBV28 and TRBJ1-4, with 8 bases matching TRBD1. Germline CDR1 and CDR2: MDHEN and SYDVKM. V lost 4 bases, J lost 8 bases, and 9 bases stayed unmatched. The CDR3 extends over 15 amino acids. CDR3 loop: CASSSAGGVKEKLFF. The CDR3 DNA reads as TGTGCCAGCAGTTCAGCAGGGGGCGTAAAGGAAAAACTGTTTTTT.

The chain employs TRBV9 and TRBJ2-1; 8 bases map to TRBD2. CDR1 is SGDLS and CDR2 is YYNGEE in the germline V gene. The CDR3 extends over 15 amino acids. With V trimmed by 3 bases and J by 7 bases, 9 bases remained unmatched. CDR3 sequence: CASSGLAPRWNEQFF. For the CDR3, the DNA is TGTGCCAGCAGCGGACTAGCGCCTAGGTGGAATGAGCAGTTCTTC.

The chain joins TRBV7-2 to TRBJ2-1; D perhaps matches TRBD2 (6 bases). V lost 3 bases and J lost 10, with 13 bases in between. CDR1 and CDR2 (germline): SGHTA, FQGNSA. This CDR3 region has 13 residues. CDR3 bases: TGTGCCAGCAGCTTTACAGCGGGCGGGGAGCAGTTCTTC. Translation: CASSFTAGGEQFF.

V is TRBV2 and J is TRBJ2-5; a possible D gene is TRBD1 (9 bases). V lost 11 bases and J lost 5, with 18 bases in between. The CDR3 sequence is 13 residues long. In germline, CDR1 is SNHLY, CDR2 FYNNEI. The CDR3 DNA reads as TGTGCCGGATTAGCGGGACAGGGTGAGACCCAGTACTTC. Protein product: CAGLAGQGETQYF.

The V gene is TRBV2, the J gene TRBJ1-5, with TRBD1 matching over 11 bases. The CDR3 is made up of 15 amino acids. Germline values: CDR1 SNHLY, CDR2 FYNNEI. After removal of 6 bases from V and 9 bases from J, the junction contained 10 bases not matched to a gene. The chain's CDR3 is CASRARTGGFWPQHF. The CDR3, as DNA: TGTGCCAGCAGAGCCAGGACAGGGGGCTTCTGGCCCCAGCATTTT.

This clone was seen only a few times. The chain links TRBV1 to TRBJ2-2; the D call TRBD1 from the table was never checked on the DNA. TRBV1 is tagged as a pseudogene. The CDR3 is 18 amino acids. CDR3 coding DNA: TGCACCAGCAGCCTTCGACAGGGCGAGGGGTCTAACACCGGGGAGCTGTTTTTT. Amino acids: CTSSLRQGEGSNTGELFF.

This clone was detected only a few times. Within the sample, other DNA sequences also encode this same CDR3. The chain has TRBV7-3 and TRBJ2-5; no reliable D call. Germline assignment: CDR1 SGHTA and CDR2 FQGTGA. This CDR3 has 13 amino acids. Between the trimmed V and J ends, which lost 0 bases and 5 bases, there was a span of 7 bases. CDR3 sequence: CASSLTFRETQYF. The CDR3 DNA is TGTGCCAGCAGCTTAACGTTCAGGGAGACCCAGTACTTC.

The CDR3: CASSGLTDTQYF. CDR3 bases: TGCGCCAGCAGCGGCCTCACAGATACGCAGTATTTT. V gene TRBV5-1 combines with J gene TRBJ2-3; D remains unclear. CDR3 size: 12 residues. Germline loops: CDR1 SGHRS, CDR2 YFSETQ. The V gene lost 4 bases and the J gene lost 2 bases, with 5 bases spanning the gap.

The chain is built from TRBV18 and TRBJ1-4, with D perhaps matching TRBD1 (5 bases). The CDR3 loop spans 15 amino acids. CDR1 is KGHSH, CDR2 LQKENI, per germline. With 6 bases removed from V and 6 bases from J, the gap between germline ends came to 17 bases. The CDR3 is CASSEYGQGYEKLFF. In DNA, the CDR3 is TGTGCCAGCTCCGAGTACGGGCAGGGTTATGAAAAACTGTTTTTT.

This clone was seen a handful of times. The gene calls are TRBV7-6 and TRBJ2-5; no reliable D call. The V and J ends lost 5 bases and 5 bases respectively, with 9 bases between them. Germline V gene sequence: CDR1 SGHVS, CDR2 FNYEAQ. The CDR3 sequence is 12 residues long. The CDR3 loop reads CASSAYTETQYF. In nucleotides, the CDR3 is TGTGCCAGCAGCGCCTATACGGAGACCCAGTACTTC.

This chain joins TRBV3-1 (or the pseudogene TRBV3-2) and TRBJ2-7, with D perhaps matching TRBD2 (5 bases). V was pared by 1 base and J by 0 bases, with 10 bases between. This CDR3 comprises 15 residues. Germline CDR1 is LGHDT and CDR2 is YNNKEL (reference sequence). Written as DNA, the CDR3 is TGTGCCAGCAGCCAAGCTACGGGAAGCTCCTACGAGCAGTACTTC. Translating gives CASSQATGSSYEQYF.